This T cell receptor beta chain stems from a study of shared clonotypes between healthy human individuals. Across the study: A donor's plate count was three for CD4 naive and three for CD4 memory; CD8 naive had two and CD8 memory one. General study findings and limits: Expectations were that clonotype sharing among donors would be affected by sequencing depth.

HIV-negative, healthy adults without recent acute infections or vaccinations were the donors. Naive CD45RA+ and memory CD45RA-negative subsets were split from CD4+ cells. As for this clone: The target antigen is unknown. The sample has other DNA sequences that encode this CDR3 too.

Trimming shortened V by 0 bases and J by 0 bases, and 19 bases separated the two germline ends. The CDR3 loop spans 18 amino acids. Germline assignment: CDR1 SGHNT and CDR2 YYREEE (reference sequence). TCRdb's table, derived via immunoSEQ multiplex PCR, lists solely in-frame clones and lacks some. This sample yields a few million clones, of which over 85% are seen a single time; about 0.13% belongs to the top ten. This TCR was sampled from a young man in good health. The genes are TRBV5-4 and TRBJ2-7; a possible D gene is TRBD1 (6 bases). The sample comprised naive CD4+ T cells sorted from blood. Noted subset: CD45RA+ positively selected. As DNA, the CDR3 is TGTGCCAGCAGCTTGGGGGCAGGGGCGGAAATTTTCTCCTACGAGCAGTACTTC. Protein: CASSLGAGAEIFSYEQYF.